Following are 32 T cell receptor beta chains from one sample sequenced in a study of T-cell reconstitution after alpha-beta-depleted transplantation in children. Unique molecular identifiers featured in how the TCRbeta library was prepared. TCRdb independently ran MiXCR on the PCR reads; one entry per CDR3 protein. The sample shows 490,000 or so distinct CDR3 sequences, about an eighth of them seen only once. Material: PBMCs from the stem cell graft donor, obtained from the stem cell graft. Source of these receptors: a human donor who donated a stem cell graft to a child with combined immunodeficiency.

There are a few counts of this clonotype. V and J are TRBV7-9 and TRBJ2-7; the D is unclear. This CDR3 comprises 12 residues. V gave up 5 bases and J gave up 5 bases, with 10 bases separating them. Germline V gene lookup returns CDR1 SEHNR and CDR2 FQNEAQ (reference sequence). Here the CDR3 DNA reads TGTGCCAGCAGCCTTAAGCACAACGAGCAGTACTTC. Translating gives CASSLKHNEQYF.

This clonotype was detected only a few times. The V call is TRBV6-2 or TRBV6-3, the J call TRBJ2-6; D is perhaps TRBD1 or TRBD2 (5 bases each). The CDR3 loop spans 16 amino acids. CDR1 and CDR2 (germline): MNHEY, SVGEGT. Trimming took 5 bases from V and 0 from J, leaving 11 bases between them. CDR3 DNA: TGTGCCAGCAGTCCTCGTGGGACCTCTGGGGCCAACGTCCTGACTTTC. Encoded protein: CASSPRGTSGANVLTF.

This clonotype was seen ten or more times. The CDR3 region has the DNA TGCGCCAGCAGCTTGGGACTAGCGGGGACGGGAGAGACCCAGTACTTC. Translating gives CASSLGLAGTGETQYF. This chain connects TRBV5-1 to TRBJ2-5; 11 bases are a match to TRBD2. Germline-derived CDR1 and CDR2 are SGHRS and YFSETQ. Unmatched junction bases numbered 5, after V lost 0 bases and J lost 4 bases. The CDR3 spans 16 residues.

This clonotype showed up just a few times. This sequence joins TRBV12-3 or TRBV12-4 and TRBJ1-5; D is unclear. The CDR3 consists of 14 residues. Deletions cut 7 bases from V and 5 bases from J, with 15 bases between. CDR3 in DNA: TGTGCCAGCACTATGACGGATGTAGATCAGCCCCAGCATTTT. Translation: CASTMTDVDQPQHF.

This clonotype was seen a handful of times. The J gene is TRBJ2-5, the V gene TRBV20-1; TRBD2 matches at 13 bases. The CDR3 spans 15 residues. Germline loops: CDR1 DFQATT, CDR2 SNEGSKA (reference sequence). V shed 6 bases, J shed 5 bases, and the junction held 9 bases outside the gene matches. Here the CDR3 reads CSANGPLAGGETQYF. The DNA of the CDR3 is TGCAGTGCCAATGGACCACTAGCGGGGGGGGAGACCCAGTACTTC.

V usage is TRBV29-1 and J usage is TRBJ2-2, with 9 bases that match TRBD1. Germline CDR1 is SQVTM and CDR2 is ANQGSEA. This CDR3 region has 14 residues. Unmatched junction bases numbered 1, after V lost 4 bases and J lost 1 base. CDR3 coding DNA: TGCAGCGTTGGACAGGGGGGGAACACCGGGGAGCTGTTTTTT. Protein: CSVGQGGNTGELFF.

The sample holds a few counts of this clonotype. The chain couples TRBV4-3 to TRBJ2-1, with 8 bases lining up with TRBD2. After removal of 5 bases from V and 7 bases from J, the junction contained 10 bases not matched to a gene. This CDR3 comprises 15 residues. In germline, CDR1 is LGHNA, CDR2 YSLEER. The CDR3 reads CASSSRREAGNEQFF. CDR3 nucleotides: TGCGCCAGCAGCTCCCGGCGGGAGGCAGGAAATGAGCAGTTCTTC.

This clonotype showed up just a few times. The V gene is TRBV20-1, the J gene TRBJ2-4, with unresolved D. Germline V CDR1 and CDR2: DFQATT, SNEGSKA (reference sequence). The V and J ends lost 6 bases and 2 bases respectively, with 11 bases between them. This CDR3 is built from 13 residues. CDR3 DNA sequence: TGCAGTGCCTTTGCAGTCTCCAAAAACATTCAGTACTTC. Amino acids: CSAFAVSKNIQYF.

In this sample, this clonotype turned up a few times. The chain couples TRBV14 to TRBJ2-7; the match to TRBD2 covers 11 bases. Germline V gene data show CDR1 as SGHDN and CDR2 as FVKESK. J lost 0 bases, V lost 4 bases, and 5 bases had no gene match. The CDR3 spans 16 residues. The CDR3 loop reads CASSPLLAGASYEQYF. The CDR3 region has the DNA TGTGCCAGCAGCCCCCTACTAGCGGGGGCCTCCTACGAGCAGTACTTC.

This sequence joins TRBV12-3 or TRBV12-4 and TRBJ2-1; D unclear. V was cut by 4 bases and J by 8 bases, with 6 bases left in between. The CDR3 totals 11 residues. The CDR3 nucleotides read TGTGCCAGCAGTTCTCGACATGAGCAGTTCTTC. It yields the protein CASSSRHEQFF.

There are a few counts of this clonotype. The chain couples TRBV7-9 to TRBJ2-7, with 8 positions matching TRBD1. In germline, CDR1 is SEHNR, CDR2 FQNEAQ (reference sequence). V was clipped by 5 bases and J by 2 bases; unmatched bases: 5. The CDR3 sequence is 14 residues long. The CDR3 DNA sequence: TGTGCCAGCAGCCCGGACAGGGATCCCTACGAGCAGTACTTC. This encodes CASSPDRDPYEQYF.

This clonotype was seen ten or more times. The rearrangement uses TRBV12-3 or TRBV12-4 and TRBJ2-1, with 8 bases identical to TRBD2. This CDR3 spans 13 amino acids. J was trimmed by 7 bases and V by 6 bases; bases with no gene match: 5. This chain's CDR3 is CASRGLVLNEQFF. The CDR3 nucleotides are TGTGCCAGCAGGGGACTAGTCCTAAATGAGCAGTTCTTC.

The chain joins TRBV7-9 to TRBJ1-1; unclear D gene. V lost 5 bases, J lost 1 base, and 11 bases lay in between. CDR3 length: 14 amino acids. CDR1 and CDR2 from the germline V gene are SEHNR and FQNEAQ (reference sequence). In nucleotides, the CDR3 is TGTGCCAGCAGCGCCTTCGACGGGAACACTGAAGCTTTCTTT. Its protein is CASSAFDGNTEAFF.

This clonotype was recorded many times. The V and J genes are TRBV12-3 or TRBV12-4 and TRBJ2-5, with D perhaps matching TRBD2 (5 bases). The CDR3 totals 13 residues. Trimming removed 2 bases at V and 1 base at J, with 5 bases between. As DNA, the CDR3 is TGTGCCAGCAGTTTACGGGGCCAAGAGACCCAGTACTTC. Amino acids: CASSLRGQETQYF.

CDR3 sequence (DNA): TGTGCCAGCACCCAGCGGGTTTACACCGGGGAGCTGTTTTTT. Translated, it gives CASTQRVYTGELFF. The genes are TRBV12-3 or TRBV12-4 and TRBJ2-2, with D tentatively TRBD2 (6 bases). V was shortened by 7 bases and J by 3 bases, with 12 bases between the two germline ends. The length of the CDR3 is 14 residues.

The chain uses TRBV5-4 and TRBJ2-3; TRBD2 matches at 12 bases. CDR1 and CDR2 (germline): SGHNT, YYREEE (reference sequence). J gave up 0 bases and V 3 bases, and 5 bases lay outside the gene matches. This CDR3 is 17 amino acids long. Here the CDR3 reads CASSSGLAGTSTDTQYF. CDR3 bases: TGTGCCAGCAGCTCAGGACTAGCGGGGACCAGCACAGATACGCAGTATTTT.

The genes are TRBV5-4 and TRBJ2-5; D is possibly TRBD2 (5 bases). V was clipped by 0 bases and J by 6 bases, with 12 bases between them. In germline, CDR1 is SGHNT, CDR2 YYREEE (reference sequence). This CDR3 contains 14 residues. The CDR3 is CASSLEGEGKTQYF. The CDR3, as DNA: TGTGCCAGCAGCTTGGAGGGAGAGGGAAAGACCCAGTACTTC.

This clonotype was counted only a few times. The chain employs TRBV4-3 and TRBJ2-7; 8 positions match TRBD2. CDR1 and CDR2 from the germline V gene are LGHNA and YSLEER. The J segment lost 3 bases and the V segment lost 8 bases, leaving 12 bases of the junction unmatched. This CDR3 has 15 amino acids. This chain's CDR3 is CASGGGTSGIYEQYF. The CDR3 DNA reads TGCGCCAGCGGAGGAGGAACTAGCGGAATCTACGAGCAGTACTTC.

This clonotype was seen only a few times. The chain employs TRBV6-2 or TRBV6-3 and TRBJ2-2; no clear D. With 8 bases removed from V and 5 bases from J, the gap between germline ends came to 12 bases. The CDR3 consists of 13 residues. Germline V lookup: CDR1 MNHEY, CDR2 SVGEGT. The CDR3: CASGRVGTGELFF. CDR3 DNA: TGTGCCAGCGGAAGGGTGGGAACCGGGGAGCTGTTTTTT.

V usage is TRBV5-1 and J usage is TRBJ2-5, with D maybe TRBD1 (5 bases). Germline V gene lookup returns CDR1 SGHRS and CDR2 YFSETQ. Trimming removed 2 bases from V and 1 base from J, with 9 bases in between. The CDR3 runs to 14 residues. CDR3 DNA sequence: TGCGCCAGCAGCTTTTTAGACAGCCAAGAGACCCAGTACTTC. Translating gives CASSFLDSQETQYF. The variable domain in full, with the rest retrieved from reference TRBV5-1 and TRBJ2-5, is KAGVTQTPRYLIKTRGQQVTLSCSPISGHRSVSWYQQTPGQGLQFLFEYFSETQRNKGNFPGRFSGRQFSNSRSEMNVSTLELGDSALYLCASSFLDSQETQYFGPGTRLLVL.

This clonotype was seen a handful of times. The chain couples TRBV7-9 to TRBJ2-3; D is unresolved. The V gene's germline CDR1 is SEHNR and CDR2 FQNEAQ (reference sequence). The V and J ends lost 8 bases and 6 bases respectively, with 6 bases between them. The CDR3 contains 10 residues. This CDR3 reads CASASDTQYF. CDR3 sequence (DNA): TGTGCCAGCGCAAGCGATACGCAGTATTTT.

The J gene is TRBJ1-5, the V gene TRBV12-5; D is perhaps TRBD1 (5 bases). V was trimmed by 2 bases and J by 7 bases, leaving 21 bases between them. The CDR3 spans 17 residues. Germline V CDR1 and CDR2: LGHNT, FRNRAP. The CDR3 region is CASGLHRRLLGGQPQHF. CDR3 DNA: TGTGCTAGTGGTTTGCACCGGCGACTCCTTGGGGGGCAGCCCCAGCATTTT.

This chain uses TRBV7-9 with TRBJ2-7, with 7 bases that match TRBD2. The CDR3 is made up of 13 amino acids. The J segment lost 1 base and the V segment lost 11 bases, leaving 8 bases of the junction unmatched. CDR1 SEHNR and CDR2 FQNEAQ come from the germline V gene (reference sequence). The CDR3 sequence is CAGGGDASYEQYF. The CDR3 nucleotides read TGTGCCGGCGGGGGTGACGCTTCCTACGAGCAGTACTTC. The full variable domain, in which reference TRBV7-9 and TRBJ2-7 provide the parts outside the CDR3, is DTGVSQNPRHKITKRGQNVTFRCDPISEHNRLYWYRQTLGQGPEFLTYFQNEAQLEKSRLLSDRFSAERPKGSFSTLEIQRTEQGDSAMYLCAGGGDASYEQYFGPGTRLTVT.

Of note for this clonotype: The CDR3 ends on some other residue instead of the conserved phenylalanine or tryptophan, so this is likely a read error. This chain connects TRBV5-1 to TRBJ2-1; 7 positions match TRBD2. The CDR3 spans 14 residues. V trimming: 4 bases; J trimming: 0 bases; junction bases outside the gene matches: 1. The germline V gene has CDR1 SGHRS and CDR2 YFSETQ. The CDR3 bases are TGCGCCAGCAGCGGCGGGAGCTCCTACAATGAGCAGTTCATC. Protein: CASSGGSSYNEQFI.

The V call is TRBV15, the J call TRBJ1-1, with TRBD1 as a possible D gene (6 bases). V was cut by 1 base and J by 6 bases, with 15 bases left in between. Germline values: CDR1 LNHNV, CDR2 YYDKDF (reference sequence). The CDR3 is 15 residues long. The CDR3 sequence: CATSRVVGEGAEAFF. CDR3 DNA: TGTGCCACCAGCAGAGTCGTAGGGGAGGGGGCTGAAGCTTTCTTT.

This clonotype was detected only a few times. The rearrangement uses TRBV27 and TRBJ2-7; 9 bases agree with TRBD1. Germline V gene sequence: CDR1 MNHEY, CDR2 SMNVEV (reference sequence). V dropped 5 bases and J dropped 6; count of bases not matched to a gene: 11. This CDR3 contains 15 residues. The CDR3 here is CASSAAGTGPFEQYF. The CDR3 bases are TGTGCCAGCAGTGCCGCCGGGACAGGGCCCTTCGAGCAGTACTTC.

The V and J genes are TRBV12-3 or TRBV12-4 and TRBJ2-7; weak D call: TRBD2 (5 bases). V shed 6 bases and J shed 2 bases, with 8 bases lying between them. This CDR3 spans 12 amino acids. As DNA, the CDR3 is TGTGCCAGCAGCCCGGAGGCCTACGAGCAGTACTTC. The encoded protein is CASSPEAYEQYF.

The chain recombines TRBV29-1 with TRBJ1-2; D is unresolved. Trimming removed 4 bases from V and 3 bases from J, with 12 bases in between. The CDR3 loop spans 13 amino acids. Germline CDR1 reads SQVTM; CDR2 reads ANQGSEA. CDR3 sequence (DNA): TGCAGCGTTGCCAGGATCAGTGACTATGGCTACACCTTC. Translated, it gives CSVARISDYGYTF.

This clonotype was found a few times. This chain joins TRBV6-1 and TRBJ2-5; a possible D gene is TRBD1 (6 bases). The CDR3 has 14 amino acids. V lost 6 bases and J lost 2, with 13 bases in between. Germline CDR1 and CDR2: MNHNS and SASEGT. CDR3 DNA sequence: TGTGCCAGCAGACCATTGGACAGTCAAGAGACCCAGTACTTC. It is translated as CASRPLDSQETQYF.

This clonotype was found a few times. V gene TRBV7-2 combines with J gene TRBJ1-6; D remains unclear. Deletions cut 5 bases from V and 7 bases from J, with 9 bases between. This CDR3 has 13 residues. Germline CDR1 reads SGHTA; CDR2 reads FQGNSA. The CDR3 DNA reads as TGTGCCAGCAGCCGGGAGGTAAATTCACCCCTCCACTTT. It codes for CASSREVNSPLHF. Looking up the rest from reference TRBV7-2 and TRBJ1-6 gives the full variable domain: GAGVSQSPSNKVTEKGKDVELRCDPISGHTALYWYRQSLGQGLEFLIYFQGNSAPDKSGLPSDRFSAERTGGSVSTLTIQRTQQEDSAVYLCASSREVNSPLHFGNGTRLTVT.

For the CDR3, the DNA is TGTGCCAGCAGCCCTCACAGGGAGGAGCACAATGAGCAGTTCTTC. It translates to CASSPHREEHNEQFF. This chain joins TRBV11-2 and TRBJ2-1, with D perhaps assigned TRBD1 or TRBD2 (6 bases each). CDR1 SGHAT and CDR2 FQNNGV come from the germline V gene. The CDR3 spans 15 residues. V lost 5 bases to trimming and J lost 5 bases, with 16 bases between them.

This clonotype showed up just a few times. The chain links TRBV19 to TRBJ2-3, with TRBD2 identical over 13 bases. V was pared by 6 bases and J by 6 bases, with 12 bases of the junction left unmatched. CDR1 and CDR2 (germline): LNHDA, SQIVND (reference sequence). The CDR3 loop spans 17 amino acids. The CDR3 DNA is TGTGCCAGTAGGGACGTTGGACTAGCGGGAGCACCGGATACGCAGTATTTT. Translated, it gives CASRDVGLAGAPDTQYF.